These 19 T cell receptor beta chains came from one sample sequenced in a study of blood T cells in healthy people across ages. Using a J-beta primer mix together with a sample-barcoded 5' primer, a second PCR was run for roughly 6 to 12 cycles. TCRdb re-derived calls from the 5' RACE reads in MiXCR, one entry per CDR3 protein. The sample contains about 1.7 million distinct CDR3 sequences, approximately 28% of which appear only once. Material: blood. The receptors derive from a woman aged 25 to 39 in good health.

This clonotype was seen a few times. The gene calls are TRBV3-1 and TRBJ2-7, with 9 bases lining up with TRBD1. J lost 1 base, V lost 0 bases, and 7 bases had no gene match. From germline, CDR1 is LGHDT and CDR2 YNNKEL (reference sequence). The CDR3 has 17 residues. This chain's CDR3 is CASSQDKLGTGSYEQYF. The CDR3 region has the DNA TGTGCCAGCAGCCAAGATAAACTTGGGACAGGGTCCTACGAGCAGTACTTC.

In this sample, this clonotype turned up a few times. The rearrangement uses TRBV5-1 and TRBJ2-1; TRBD1 aligns across 10 bases. The CDR3 runs 20 residues. The junction had 15 bases not matched to a gene; V was cut back by 3 bases and J by 0 bases. CDR1 SGHRS and CDR2 YFSETQ come from the germline V gene. CDR3 protein: CASSSHGTGALRGSYNEQFF. In nucleotides, the CDR3 is TGCGCCAGCAGCTCCCACGGGACAGGGGCCCTTAGGGGCTCCTACAATGAGCAGTTCTTC.

The chain carries TRBV28 and TRBJ2-7, with unresolved D. Trimming shortened V by 6 bases and J by 2 bases, and 11 bases separated the two germline ends. The CDR3 sequence is 13 residues long. Per the germline V gene, CDR1 is MDHEN and CDR2 is SYDVKM. This chain's CDR3 is CASSRLPPYEQYF. The CDR3 DNA sequence: TGTGCCAGCAGCCGTCTACCCCCCTACGAGCAGTACTTC.

This clonotype turned up a few times. This chain connects TRBV20-1 to TRBJ2-1; TRBD2 agrees at 9 bases. The length of the CDR3 is 17 residues. Germline V lookup: CDR1 DFQATT, CDR2 SNEGSKA (reference sequence). J lost 8 bases, V lost 0 bases, and 14 bases had no gene match. The CDR3 loop is CSARDADGSGRIHEQFF. CDR3 bases: TGCAGTGCTAGAGATGCGGATGGTAGCGGGAGAATCCATGAGCAGTTCTTC.

This clonotype appeared many times. CDR3 in amino acids: CASRKRSGRIFNEQFF. For the CDR3, the DNA is TGTGCCAGCAGGAAGAGAAGCGGGAGGATATTCAATGAGCAGTTCTTC. V gene TRBV12-3 or TRBV12-4 combines with J gene TRBJ2-1; 9 bases map to TRBD2. The CDR3 length is 16 residues. V shed 6 bases, J shed 6 bases, and the junction held 12 bases outside the gene matches.

This clonotype was found many times. The CDR3 loop is CSVIWSRANTEAFF. CDR3 DNA sequence: TGCAGCGTTATTTGGTCAAGAGCGAACACTGAAGCTTTCTTT. The chain couples TRBV29-1 to TRBJ1-1; D gene unclear. This CDR3 region has 14 residues. Germline CDR1 is SQVTM and CDR2 is ANQGSEA. V dropped 5 bases and J dropped 1 base, with 14 bases sitting between them. Full variable domain (rest looked up from reference TRBV29-1 and TRBJ1-1): SAVISQKPSRDICQRGTSLTIQCQVDSQVTMMFWYRQQPGQSLTLIATANQGSEATYESGFVIDKFPISRPNLTFSTLTVSNMSPEDSSIYLCSVIWSRANTEAFFGQGTRLTVV.

Concerning this clonotype itself: A junction boundary mismatches the germline segment, possibly from a read error. The rearrangement uses TRBV15 and TRBJ2-7, with TRBD1 identical over 8 bases. The V gene's germline CDR1 is LNHNV and CDR2 YYDKDF (reference sequence). The CDR3 length is 14 residues. The CDR3 sequence is CVTSDGTGGYEQYF. The CDR3 DNA sequence: TGTGTCACCAGCGATGGGACAGGTGGTTACGAGCAGTACTTC.

This clonotype is a singleton in its sample. The rearrangement joins TRBV10-1 to TRBJ2-3; 7 positions agree with TRBD2. V gave up 0 bases and J gave up 0 bases; unmatched junction bases: 12. The CDR3 totals 19 residues. The germline V gene has CDR1 WNHNN and CDR2 SYGVQD (reference sequence). CDR3 nucleotides: TGCGCCAGCAGTGAGTCCTTAGGCGGGGGTCTTACTAGCACAGATACGCAGTATTTT. It yields the protein CASSESLGGGLTSTDTQYF.

The chain links TRBV18 to TRBJ1-5; 8 positions agree with TRBD1. J lost 5 bases, V lost 3 bases, and 9 bases had no gene match. The V gene's germline CDR1 is KGHSH and CDR2 LQKENI. This CDR3 contains 16 residues. DNA of the CDR3: TGTGCCAGCTCACCCGGACAGGGTAGGAGAGATCAGCCCCAGCATTTT. Translation gives CASSPGQGRRDQPQHF.

The chain links TRBV7-8 to TRBJ2-3; D is possibly TRBD1 (5 bases). Germline CDR1 and CDR2: SGHVS and FQNEAQ. The CDR3 runs to 17 residues. The V end was cut by 0 bases, the J end by 3 bases, with 16 bases between. CDR3 coding DNA: TGTGCCAGCAGCTTAGCCTTGGGGCCCTCCGGTACAGATACGCAGTATTTT. This encodes CASSLALGPSGTDTQYF.

Points on this clonotype: One base away lies a much larger clone, so this may be a sequencing read error. The rearrangement joins TRBV5-1 to TRBJ1-1, with unresolved D. Trimming removed 0 bases at V and 10 bases at J, with 10 bases between. This CDR3 contains 12 residues. Germline CDR1 reads SGHRS; CDR2 reads YFSETQ. CDR3 region: CASSLDAAIAFF. CDR3 nucleotides: TGCGCCAGCAGCTTGGATGCGGCGATAGCTTTCTTT.

This clonotype showed up just a few times. The V gene is TRBV12-3 or TRBV12-4, the J gene TRBJ1-1; D call uncertain. The CDR3 totals 14 residues. Trimming shortened V by 3 bases and J by 3 bases, and 11 bases separated the two germline ends. This chain's CDR3 is CASSLDGGDTEAFF. CDR3 bases: TGTGCCAGCAGTTTGGACGGAGGAGACACTGAAGCTTTCTTT.

In its sample, this clonotype was seen a few times. The chain combines TRBV5-5 with TRBJ2-7; D may be TRBD2 (6 bases). Germline V gene sequence: CDR1 SGHKS, CDR2 YYEKEE (reference sequence). Trimming removed 1 base at V and 3 bases at J, with 14 bases between. This CDR3 has 15 residues. CDR3 sequence: CASSLFREVNYEQYF. CDR3 bases: TGTGCCAGCAGCTTGTTCAGGGAGGTCAACTACGAGCAGTACTTC. Full variable domain (missing parts from reference TRBV5-5 and TRBJ2-7): DAGVTQSPTHLIKTRGQQVTLRCSPISGHKSVSWYQQVLGQGPQFIFQYYEKEERGRGNFPDRFSARQFPNYSSELNVNALLLGDSALYLCASSLFREVNYEQYFGPGTRLTVT.

The rearrangement uses TRBV14 and TRBJ1-1; a weak D match, TRBD1 (6 bases). The CDR3 loop spans 12 amino acids. Germline lookup yields CDR1 SGHDN and CDR2 FVKESK. The V gene lost 1 base and the J gene lost 11 bases, with 11 bases spanning the gap. In DNA, the CDR3 is TGTGCCAGCAGCCAAGGACAGGTCGGGGCTTTCTTT. It is translated as CASSQGQVGAFF.

This clonotype showed up many times. V is TRBV6-1 and J is TRBJ2-1, with D maybe TRBD2 (5 bases). V shed 11 bases and J shed 5 bases, with 13 bases lying between them. Germline V CDR1 and CDR2: MNHNS, SASEGT. CDR3 length: 12 residues. DNA of the CDR3: TGTGCCGGAAGGACTGGCAACAATGAGCAGTTCTTC. Amino acid sequence: CAGRTGNNEQFF.

In this sample, this clonotype turned up once. A much larger clone sits a single nucleotide away, making a read error possible. The rearrangement joins TRBV5-1 to TRBJ2-1; D might be TRBD2 (7 bases). Germline assignment: CDR1 SGHRS and CDR2 YFSETQ. The CDR3 has 18 amino acids. Trimming pared 3 bases from V and 0 bases from J, leaving 19 bases between. The CDR3 DNA follows: TGCGCCAGCAGCTCGGGATCCCGCGGGGGCCGCTCCTACAATGAGCAGTTCTTC. Translating gives CASSSGSRGGRSYNEQFF.

This clonotype was seen a handful of times. The V gene is TRBV7-2, the J gene TRBJ1-1; 8 nucleotides line up with TRBD1. The CDR3 is 17 amino acids. Germline CDR1 and CDR2: SGHTA and FQGNSA. J lost 4 bases, V lost 4 bases, and 14 bases had no gene match. For the CDR3, the DNA is TGTGCCAGCAGCTATTCGACAGGGGCCTCGAAACTCACTGAAGCTTTCTTT. Its protein is CASSYSTGASKLTEAFF.

Concerning this clonotype itself: Being one base from a much bigger clone, this may be a read error. V is TRBV20-1 and J is TRBJ2-7; 9 bases line up with TRBD2. The J call may be mistaken, given a closer DNA end match to TRBJ2-5. Germline loops: CDR1 DFQATT, CDR2 SNEGSKA (reference sequence). The CDR3 is made up of 15 amino acids. CDR3 DNA sequence: TGCAGTGCTAGGTCCAGACCAGCGGGAGGAGAGACCCAGTACTTC. This translates into CSARSRPAGGETQYF.

The rearrangement links TRBV28 to TRBJ2-1, with 9 bases fitting TRBD1. CDR1 is MDHEN, CDR2 SYDVKM, per germline. This CDR3 region has 14 residues. Losses at the gene ends were 5 bases for V and 15 bases for J; bases not matched to a gene: 14. The CDR3 DNA follows: TGTGCCAGCAGTCCCATGTGGGACAGGGTCCTATCGTTCTTC. It specifies CASSPMWDRVLSFF.